This record concerns one T cell receptor (beta chain) sequence. The sample is drawn from a study of blood T cells in healthy people across ages. The second PCR ran roughly 6 to 11 cycles with a sample-barcoded 5' primer and J-beta primers. A single record per CDR3 protein comes from TCRdb applying MiXCR to the 5' RACE reads. The table shows 800,000 or so distinct CDR3 sequences, with roughly 25% occurring only once. This CDR3 is built from 13 residues. Germline assignment: CDR1 SEHNR and CDR2 FQNEAQ (reference sequence). The V end was cut by 3 bases, the J end by 7 bases, with 13 bases between. These sequences were also reported in another study, on T cells of mothers and their children.

This receptor was identified in a boy younger than 18 in good health. The sample was blood. The chain has TRBV7-9 and TRBJ2-7; D unresolved. The CDR3 reads CASSFSLGEEQYF. As DNA, the CDR3 is TGTGCCAGCAGCTTCTCCTTGGGTGAAGAGCAGTACTTC.